The rows below give T cell receptor beta chains drawn from one sample of a study of cytomegalovirus exposure and HLA in healthy donors. Assay: immunoSEQ multiplex PCR; the TCRdb copy retains only in-frame clones and omits some. The data show over 150,000 clones, roughly 84% seen once. Material for sequencing was PBMCs. The receptors derive from a boy aged 2 to 9 in good health and CMV-seronegative. CDR3s include the opening cysteine and the closing phenylalanine or tryptophan. A D gene is named only where the DNA matches it firmly. The size field is filled for only some rows; it gives once, few, many or a size class.

v_gene: TRBV4-2; j_gene: TRBJ2-7; d_gene: TRBD2; abundance: NA; CDR3aa: CASSPEDLADGIGYEQYF; CDR3nt: TGTGCCAGCAGCCCAGAAGACCTAGCGGATGGAATCGGCTACGAGCAGTACTTC
v_gene: TRBV30; j_gene: TRBJ2-1; d_gene: NA; abundance: NA; CDR3aa: CAWGELGNEQFF; CDR3nt: TGTGCCTGGGGAGAGCTAGGCAATGAGCAGTTCTTC
v_gene: TRBV10-1; j_gene: TRBJ2-2; d_gene: TRBD1; abundance: NA; CDR3aa: CASRAGTVTGELFF; CDR3nt: TGCGCCAGCAGGGCCGGGACAGTCACCGGGGAGCTGTTTTTT
v_gene: TRBV5-1; j_gene: TRBJ1-5; d_gene: NA; abundance: once; CDR3aa: CASSFSAGDQPQHF; CDR3nt: TGCGCCAGCAGCTTCTCGGCAGGGGATCAGCCCCAGCATTTT
v_gene: TRBV6-1; j_gene: TRBJ1-2; d_gene: NA; abundance: NA; CDR3aa: CASSPDGNYGYTF; CDR3nt: TGTGCCAGCTCCCCCGACGGGAACTATGGCTACACCTTC
v_gene: TRBV27; j_gene: TRBJ2-2; d_gene: TRBD1; abundance: NA; CDR3aa: CASSSGTGGVGELFF; CDR3nt: TGTGCCAGCAGTTCCGGGACAGGGGGCGTCGGGGAGCTGTTTTTT
v_gene: TRBV7-2; j_gene: TRBJ2-1; d_gene: TRBD1; abundance: NA; CDR3aa: CASSLEGIVQGGYNEQFF; CDR3nt: TGTGCCAGCAGCTTAGAGGGGATAGTACAGGGGGGCTACAATGAGCAGTTCTTC
v_gene: TRBV2; j_gene: TRBJ2-7; d_gene: NA; abundance: NA; CDR3aa: CATSRPGESSYEQYF; CDR3nt: TGTGCCACCTCGCGACCAGGGGAAAGTTCCTACGAGCAGTACTTC
v_gene: TRBV18; j_gene: TRBJ1-1; d_gene: TRBD1; abundance: NA; CDR3aa: CASSPIDRANTEAFF; CDR3nt: TGTGCCAGCTCACCAATAGACAGGGCAAACACTGAAGCTTTCTTT
v_gene: TRBV25-1; j_gene: TRBJ1-1; d_gene: NA; abundance: NA; CDR3aa: CASSGAGVNTEAFF; CDR3nt: TGTGCCAGCAGTGGGGCAGGCGTGAACACTGAAGCTTTCTTT
v_gene: TRBV11-3; j_gene: TRBJ2-1; d_gene: NA; abundance: NA; CDR3aa: CASSFTEQGDYNEQFF; CDR3nt: TGTGCCAGCAGCTTCACCGAACAGGGCGACTACAATGAGCAGTTCTTC
v_gene: TRBV25-1; j_gene: TRBJ1-4; d_gene: TRBD1; abundance: NA; CDR3aa: CASSEFGEQGTEKLFF; CDR3nt: TGTGCCAGCAGTGAATTTGGCGAACAGGGGACGGAAAAACTGTTTTTT
v_gene: TRBV9; j_gene: TRBJ2-2; d_gene: NA; abundance: NA; CDR3aa: CASSPHGGENTGELFF; CDR3nt: TGTGCCAGCAGCCCACACGGCGGAGAGAACACCGGGGAGCTGTTTTTT
v_gene: TRBV19; j_gene: TRBJ2-3; d_gene: TRBD2; abundance: few; CDR3aa: CASSASIFGLAGAGDTQYF; CDR3nt: TGTGCCAGTAGTGCTTCGATATTTGGACTAGCGGGAGCGGGCGATACGCAGTATTTT
v_gene: TRBV30; j_gene: TRBJ1-3; d_gene: NA; abundance: NA; CDR3aa: CAWSPYSGNTIYF; CDR3nt: TGTGCCTGGAGCCCTTATTCCGGAAACACCATATATTTT
v_gene: TRBV15; j_gene: TRBJ2-1; d_gene: NA; abundance: NA; CDR3aa: CATSRDSYNEQFF; CDR3nt: TGTGCCACCAGCAGAGATAGCTACAATGAGCAGTTCTTC
v_gene: TRBV2; j_gene: TRBJ2-7; d_gene: TRBD1; abundance: NA; CDR3aa: CASSGRDSSQSYYEQYF; CDR3nt: TGTGCCAGCAGTGGCCGGGACAGCTCCCAATCATACTACGAGCAGTACTTC
v_gene: TRBV27; j_gene: TRBJ2-4; d_gene: TRBD2; abundance: few; CDR3aa: CASRVRGVLSKNIQYF; CDR3nt: TGTGCCAGCAGGGTCCGGGGGGTTCTTTCCAAAAACATTCAGTACTTC
v_gene: TRBV7-9; j_gene: TRBJ2-1; d_gene: NA; abundance: once; CDR3aa: CASRRRLGLDNEQFF; CDR3nt: TGTGCCAGCAGGCGACGACTAGGTCTCGACAATGAGCAGTTCTTC
v_gene: TRBV14; j_gene: TRBJ1-4; d_gene: NA; abundance: NA; CDR3aa: CASSLSREKLFF; CDR3nt: TGTGCCAGCAGCCTATCTAGGGAAAAACTGTTTTTT
v_gene: TRBV4-1; j_gene: TRBJ2-5; d_gene: NA; abundance: NA; CDR3aa: CASSAGVTGSPLSQETQYF; CDR3nt: TGCGCCAGCAGCGCCGGTGTGACGGGGAGTCCTTTGTCCCAAGAGACCCAGTACTTC
v_gene: TRBV11-2; j_gene: TRBJ2-7; d_gene: NA; abundance: NA; CDR3aa: CASSPPGLPSEQYF; CDR3nt: TGTGCCAGCAGTCCACCGGGACTCCCTTCCGAGCAGTACTTC
v_gene: TRBV5-1; j_gene: TRBJ1-4; d_gene: NA; abundance: NA; CDR3aa: CASSSEGTQGEKLFF; CDR3nt: TGCGCCAGCAGCTCAGAGGGAACCCAAGGGGAAAAACTGTTTTTT
v_gene: TRBV11-2; j_gene: TRBJ2-3; d_gene: TRBD1; abundance: NA; CDR3aa: CASSLLGGLTDTQYF; CDR3nt: TGTGCCAGCAGCTTATTAGGGGGCCTCACAGATACGCAGTATTTT
v_gene: TRBV7-9; j_gene: TRBJ2-3; d_gene: NA; abundance: NA; CDR3aa: CASSLATKLFDF; CDR3nt: TGTGCCAGCAGCTTAGCCACGAAGCTATTCGATTTT
v_gene: TRBV4-1; j_gene: TRBJ2-1; d_gene: NA; abundance: NA; CDR3aa: CASSPNLAGGSGEQFF; CDR3nt: TGCGCCAGCAGCCCGAACCTAGCAGGAGGGTCGGGTGAGCAGTTCTTC
v_gene: TRBV19; j_gene: TRBJ2-3; d_gene: TRBD1; abundance: NA; CDR3aa: CASSDRPSTDTQYF; CDR3nt: TGTGCCAGCTCGGACAGGCCCAGCACAGATACGCAGTATTTT
v_gene: TRBV7-9; j_gene: TRBJ2-7; d_gene: TRBD2; abundance: NA; CDR3aa: CASSFAGGGRASYEQYF; CDR3nt: TGTGCCAGCAGCTTTGCGGGAGGCGGGAGGGCCTCCTACGAGCAGTACTTC
v_gene: TRBV28; j_gene: TRBJ1-6; d_gene: NA; abundance: NA; CDR3aa: CASSYRNSPLHF; CDR3nt: TGTGCCAGCAGCTACCGAAATTCACCCCTCCACTTT
v_gene: TRBV27; j_gene: TRBJ1-1; d_gene: TRBD1; abundance: NA; CDR3aa: CASSWGQPSNTEAFF; CDR3nt: TGTGCCAGCAGTTGGGGACAGCCCTCGAACACTGAAGCTTTCTTT
v_gene: TRBV5-1; j_gene: TRBJ1-4; d_gene: TRBD1; abundance: NA; CDR3aa: CASSPGTGDWKLFF; CDR3nt: TGCGCCAGCAGCCCCGGGACAGGGGATTGGAAACTGTTTTTT
v_gene: TRBV5-4; j_gene: TRBJ2-5; d_gene: TRBD1; abundance: NA; CDR3aa: CASSFDRGRAETQYF; CDR3nt: TGTGCCAGCAGCTTTGATAGGGGGCGCGCGGAGACCCAGTACTTC
v_gene: TRBV30; j_gene: TRBJ2-2; d_gene: NA; abundance: NA; CDR3aa: CAWSVGQTTGELFF; CDR3nt: TGTGCCTGGAGTGTGGGCCAGACCACCGGGGAGCTGTTTTTT
v_gene: TRBV5-6; j_gene: TRBJ2-1; d_gene: TRBD1; abundance: NA; CDR3aa: CASSLTGGAVEQFF; CDR3nt: TGTGCCAGCAGTCTGACAGGGGGCGCGGTGGAGCAGTTCTTC
v_gene: TRBV5-4; j_gene: TRBJ2-1; d_gene: NA; abundance: NA; CDR3aa: CASSLVQGRSSGQFF; CDR3nt: TGTGCCAGCAGCTTGGTCCAGGGCAGGAGTAGTGGGCAGTTCTTC
v_gene: TRBV28; j_gene: TRBJ1-1; d_gene: NA; abundance: once; CDR3aa: CAGSLPGIEAFF; CDR3nt: TGTGCCGGCAGTTTACCGGGGATTGAAGCTTTCTTT
v_gene: TRBV5-4; j_gene: TRBJ2-1; d_gene: NA; abundance: NA; CDR3aa: CASSYQGNGEQFF; CDR3nt: TGTGCCAGCAGCTACCAGGGGAATGGTGAGCAGTTCTTC
v_gene: TRBV10-3; j_gene: TRBJ2-1; d_gene: TRBD2; abundance: NA; CDR3aa: CAISERDSGIRSSYNEQFF; CDR3nt: TGTGCCATCAGTGAGAGGGATAGCGGGATAAGAAGCTCCTACAATGAGCAGTTCTTC
v_gene: TRBV4-1; j_gene: TRBJ2-3; d_gene: TRBD2; abundance: NA; CDR3aa: CASSQGAAGGWADTQYF; CDR3nt: TGCGCCAGCAGCCAAGGGGCAGCGGGAGGATGGGCAGATACGCAGTATTTT
v_gene: TRBV10-2; j_gene: TRBJ1-2; d_gene: TRBD1; abundance: NA; CDR3aa: CASSEEGGQGNYGYTF; CDR3nt: TGCGCCAGCAGTGAGGAGGGAGGACAGGGGAACTATGGCTACACCTTC
v_gene: TRBV9; j_gene: TRBJ2-7; d_gene: NA; abundance: NA; CDR3aa: CASSVGGKNYEQYF; CDR3nt: TGTGCCAGCAGCGTAGGAGGCAAGAATTACGAGCAGTACTTC
v_gene: TRBV6-1; j_gene: TRBJ2-7; d_gene: NA; abundance: NA; CDR3aa: CASSDRVWDEQYF; CDR3nt: TGTGCCAGCAGTGACAGGGTATGGGACGAGCAGTACTTC
v_gene: TRBV5-4; j_gene: TRBJ2-7; d_gene: TRBD2; abundance: NA; CDR3aa: CASSSQLAGAGEQYF; CDR3nt: TGTGCCAGCAGCTCGCAACTAGCGGGAGCGGGCGAGCAGTACTTC
v_gene: TRBV7-8; j_gene: TRBJ2-7; d_gene: NA; abundance: NA; CDR3aa: CASSQRRSPEQYF; CDR3nt: TGTGCCAGCAGCCAGCGGAGGTCCCCCGAGCAGTACTTC
v_gene: TRBV9; j_gene: TRBJ2-1; d_gene: NA; abundance: NA; CDR3aa: CASSVKAPSSYNEQFF; CDR3nt: TGTGCCAGCAGCGTGAAAGCGCCGAGCTCCTACAATGAGCAGTTCTTC
v_gene: TRBV6-5; j_gene: TRBJ2-7; d_gene: NA; abundance: NA; CDR3aa: CASSPTQIFYEQYF; CDR3nt: TGTGCCAGCAGTCCTACACAGATCTTCTACGAGCAGTACTTC
v_gene: TRBV28; j_gene: TRBJ2-5; d_gene: TRBD1; abundance: NA; CDR3aa: CASSTGGPQETQYF; CDR3nt: TGTGCCAGCTCGACAGGGGGACCCCAAGAGACCCAGTACTTC
v_gene: TRBV5-1; j_gene: TRBJ2-5; d_gene: NA; abundance: NA; CDR3aa: CASSLVSGYQETQYF; CDR3nt: TGCGCCAGCAGCTTGGTAAGCGGCTACCAAGAGACCCAGTACTTC
v_gene: TRBV27; j_gene: TRBJ1-5; d_gene: NA; abundance: NA; CDR3aa: CASSAHNSNQPQHF; CDR3nt: TGTGCCAGCAGTGCCCACAATAGCAATCAGCCCCAGCATTTT
v_gene: TRBV19; j_gene: TRBJ1-1; d_gene: NA; abundance: NA; CDR3aa: CASSVDTEAFF; CDR3nt: TGTGCCAGTAGTGTCGACACTGAAGCTTTCTTT
v_gene: TRBV21-1; j_gene: TRBJ1-6; d_gene: NA; abundance: NA; CDR3aa: CASNTPFRLQGDNSPLHF; CDR3nt: TGTGCCAGCAACACCCCTTTTAGGTTACAGGGTGATAATTCACCCCTCCACTTT
v_gene: TRBV6-1; j_gene: TRBJ2-1; d_gene: TRBD2; abundance: NA; CDR3aa: CASTSLADIYNEQFF; CDR3nt: TGTGCCAGTACTTCACTAGCGGATATTTACAATGAGCAGTTCTTC
v_gene: TRBV7-2; j_gene: TRBJ1-1; d_gene: NA; abundance: few; CDR3aa: CASSLTRGEYTEAFF; CDR3nt: TGTGCCAGCAGCTTAACACGGGGGGAATACACTGAAGCTTTCTTT
v_gene: TRBV5-1; j_gene: TRBJ2-3; d_gene: TRBD2; abundance: NA; CDR3aa: CASSYTGLADTQYF; CDR3nt: TGCGCCAGCAGCTACACGGGACTAGCAGATACGCAGTATTTT
v_gene: TRBV6-1; j_gene: TRBJ2-7; d_gene: TRBD2; abundance: few; CDR3aa: CASSVLAGGPYEQYF; CDR3nt: TGTGCCAGCAGTGTACTAGCGGGAGGGCCTTACGAGCAGTACTTC
v_gene: TRBV7-9; j_gene: TRBJ1-1; d_gene: NA; abundance: NA; CDR3aa: CASSLAGGSTEAFF; CDR3nt: TGTGCCAGCAGCTTAGCGGGTGGGAGCACTGAAGCTTTCTTT
v_gene: TRBV6-5; j_gene: TRBJ2-3; d_gene: TRBD2; abundance: NA; CDR3aa: CASSYSQRDTDTQYF; CDR3nt: TGTGCCAGCAGTTACTCACAGCGGGACACAGATACGCAGTATTTT
v_gene: TRBV19; j_gene: TRBJ2-7; d_gene: NA; abundance: NA; CDR3aa: CASTSTGNPYEQYF; CDR3nt: TGTGCCAGTACCTCGACAGGAAACCCCTACGAGCAGTACTTC
v_gene: TRBV21-1; j_gene: TRBJ1-1; d_gene: NA; abundance: NA; CDR3aa: CASNDSPVLNTEAFF; CDR3nt: TGTGCCAGCAACGACAGCCCGGTTCTGAACACTGAAGCTTTCTTT
v_gene: TRBV2; j_gene: TRBJ2-7; d_gene: NA; abundance: NA; CDR3aa: CASAADSLYEQYF; CDR3nt: TGTGCCAGCGCCGCTGACAGTCTCTACGAGCAGTACTTC